The present TCR beta chain was sequenced within a study of CD8 T cells in ankylosing spondylitis. This clonotype was counted at least ten times. What it recognizes is unknown. Trimming removed 8 bases at V and 7 bases at J, with 12 bases between. CDR1 is SGHTA and CDR2 is FQGNSA in the germline V gene. This CDR3 is built from 12 residues. TCRdb re-derived calls from the 5' RACE reads in MiXCR, one entry per CDR3 protein. This repertoire shows hundreds of thousands of distinct CDR3 sequences, around 11% found once; its top ten account for 0.45% to 0.6%. Whole-study findings and limits: Those disease-linked clones were CD8+; they were also relatively rare in peripheral blood. Roughly eight highly homologous variants made up a TCR beta motif that seemed to typify ankylosing spondylitis blood. Within matched ankylosing spondylitis synovial fluid, disease-linked clones were reportedly significantly enriched. Reactive arthritis synovial fluid and blood previously showed some of these motif variants.

Sequenced input: blood, either unsorted or a sorted T cell fraction (not recorded which). The TCR sequence derives from a male donor with ankylosing spondylitis. The chain employs TRBV7-2 and TRBJ2-1; D may match TRBD1 or TRBD2 (6 bases each). Written as DNA, the CDR3 is TGTGCCAGCGGGGGGCCTTCGAATGAGCAGTTCTTC. This encodes CASGGPSNEQFF.